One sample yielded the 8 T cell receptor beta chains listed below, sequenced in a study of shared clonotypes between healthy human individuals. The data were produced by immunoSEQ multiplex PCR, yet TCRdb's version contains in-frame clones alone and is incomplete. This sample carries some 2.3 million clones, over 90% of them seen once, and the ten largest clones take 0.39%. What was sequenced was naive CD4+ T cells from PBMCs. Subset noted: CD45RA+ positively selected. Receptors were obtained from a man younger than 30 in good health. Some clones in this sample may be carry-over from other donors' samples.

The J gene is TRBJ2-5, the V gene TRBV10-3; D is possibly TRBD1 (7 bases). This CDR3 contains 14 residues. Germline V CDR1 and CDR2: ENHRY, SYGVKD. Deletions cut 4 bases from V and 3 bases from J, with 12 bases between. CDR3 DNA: TGTGCCATCAGTGGCGGGACAGCTAAAGAGACCCAGTACTTC. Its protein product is CAISGGTAKETQYF.

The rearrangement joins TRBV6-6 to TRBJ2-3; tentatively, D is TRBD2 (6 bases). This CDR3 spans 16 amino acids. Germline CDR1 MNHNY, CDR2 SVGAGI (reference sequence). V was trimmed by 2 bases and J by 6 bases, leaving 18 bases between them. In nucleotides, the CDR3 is TGTGCCAGCAGTTACCGAGACGGGGGAGTCGCGGATACGCAGTATTTT. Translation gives CASSYRDGGVADTQYF.

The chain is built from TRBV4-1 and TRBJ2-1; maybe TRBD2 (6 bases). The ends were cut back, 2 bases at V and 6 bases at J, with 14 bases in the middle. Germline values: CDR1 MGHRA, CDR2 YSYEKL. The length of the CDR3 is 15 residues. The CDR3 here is CASSQSGAGGNEQFF. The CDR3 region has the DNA TGCGCCAGCAGCCAATCCGGGGCCGGGGGCAATGAGCAGTTCTTC.

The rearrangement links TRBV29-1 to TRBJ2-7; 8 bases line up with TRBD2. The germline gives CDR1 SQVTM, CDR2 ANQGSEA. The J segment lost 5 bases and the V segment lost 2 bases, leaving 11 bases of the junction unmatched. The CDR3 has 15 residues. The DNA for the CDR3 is TGCAGCGTTGAAAAGGACTGGCGGGAGGACAACGAGCAGTACTTC. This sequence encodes CSVEKDWREDNEQYF.

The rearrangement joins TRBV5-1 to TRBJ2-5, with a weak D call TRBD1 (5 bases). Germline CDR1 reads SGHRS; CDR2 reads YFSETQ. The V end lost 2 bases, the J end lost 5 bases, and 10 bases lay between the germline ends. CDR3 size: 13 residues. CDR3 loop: CASSFDSWETQYF. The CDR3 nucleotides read TGCGCCAGCAGCTTTGACAGTTGGGAGACCCAGTACTTC.

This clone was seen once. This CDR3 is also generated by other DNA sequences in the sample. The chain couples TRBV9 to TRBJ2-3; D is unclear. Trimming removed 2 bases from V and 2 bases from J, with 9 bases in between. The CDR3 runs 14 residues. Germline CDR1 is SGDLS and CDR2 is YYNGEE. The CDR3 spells CASSVTPSTDTQYF. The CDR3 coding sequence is TGTGCCAGCAGCGTCACCCCTTCCACAGATACGCAGTATTTT.

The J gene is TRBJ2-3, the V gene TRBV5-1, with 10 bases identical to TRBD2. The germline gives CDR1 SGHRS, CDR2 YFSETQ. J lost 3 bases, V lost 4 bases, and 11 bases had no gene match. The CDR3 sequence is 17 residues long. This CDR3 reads CASSQTLAGASTDTQYF. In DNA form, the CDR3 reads TGCGCCAGCAGCCAGACCCTAGCGGGAGCTTCGACAGATACGCAGTATTTT.

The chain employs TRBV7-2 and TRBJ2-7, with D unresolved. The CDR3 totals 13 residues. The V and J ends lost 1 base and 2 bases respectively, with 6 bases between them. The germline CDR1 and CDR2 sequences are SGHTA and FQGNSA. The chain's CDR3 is CASSLVQPYEQYF. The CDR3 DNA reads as TGTGCCAGCAGCTTAGTTCAGCCCTACGAGCAGTACTTC.